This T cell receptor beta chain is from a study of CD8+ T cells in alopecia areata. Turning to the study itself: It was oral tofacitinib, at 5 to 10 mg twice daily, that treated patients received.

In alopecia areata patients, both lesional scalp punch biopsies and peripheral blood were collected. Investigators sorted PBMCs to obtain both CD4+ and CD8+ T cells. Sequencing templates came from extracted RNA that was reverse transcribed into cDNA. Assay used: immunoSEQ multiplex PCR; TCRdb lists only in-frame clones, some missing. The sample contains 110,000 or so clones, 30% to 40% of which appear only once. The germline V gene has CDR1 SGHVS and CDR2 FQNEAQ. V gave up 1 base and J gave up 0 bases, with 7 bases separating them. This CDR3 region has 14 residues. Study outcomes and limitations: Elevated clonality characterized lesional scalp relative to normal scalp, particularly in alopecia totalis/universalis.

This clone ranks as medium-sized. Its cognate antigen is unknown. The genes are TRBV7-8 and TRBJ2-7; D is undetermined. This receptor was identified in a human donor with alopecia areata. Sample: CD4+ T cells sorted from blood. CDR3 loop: CASSLGLSSYEQYF. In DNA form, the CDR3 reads TGTGCCAGCAGCTTAGGACTGAGCTCCTACGAGCAGTACTTC.